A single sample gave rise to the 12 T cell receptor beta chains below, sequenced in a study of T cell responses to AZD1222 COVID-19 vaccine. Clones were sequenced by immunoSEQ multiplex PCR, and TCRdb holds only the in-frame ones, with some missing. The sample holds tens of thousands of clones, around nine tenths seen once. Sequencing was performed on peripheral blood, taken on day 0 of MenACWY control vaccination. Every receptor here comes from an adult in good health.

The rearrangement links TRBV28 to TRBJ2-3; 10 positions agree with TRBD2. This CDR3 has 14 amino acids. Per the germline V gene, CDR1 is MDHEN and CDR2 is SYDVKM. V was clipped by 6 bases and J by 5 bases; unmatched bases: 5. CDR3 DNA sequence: TGTGCCAGCAGACAAGCGGGAGGGGGAGATACGCAGTATTTT. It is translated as CASRQAGGGDTQYF. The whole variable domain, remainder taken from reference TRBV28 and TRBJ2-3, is DVKVTQSSRYLVKRTGEKVFLECVQDMDHENMFWYRQDPGLGLRLIYFSYDVKMKEKGDIPEGYSVSREKKERFSLILESASTNQTSMYLCASRQAGGGDTQYFGPGTRLTVL.

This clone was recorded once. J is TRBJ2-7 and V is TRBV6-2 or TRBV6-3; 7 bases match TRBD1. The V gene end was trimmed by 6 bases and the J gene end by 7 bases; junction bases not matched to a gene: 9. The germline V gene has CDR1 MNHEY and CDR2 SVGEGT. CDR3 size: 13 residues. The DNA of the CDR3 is TGTGCCAGCAGCCGGACAGGTTTGCGGGAGCAGTACTTC. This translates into CASSRTGLREQYF.

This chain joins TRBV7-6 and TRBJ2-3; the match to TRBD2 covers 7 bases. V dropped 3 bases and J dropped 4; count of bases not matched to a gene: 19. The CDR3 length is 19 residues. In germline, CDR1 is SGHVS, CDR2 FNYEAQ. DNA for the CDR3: TGTGCCAGCAGCTTGGGCCCTAGTGGGGCGGGAGTGCGCGCAGATACGCAGTATTTT. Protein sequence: CASSLGPSGAGVRADTQYF. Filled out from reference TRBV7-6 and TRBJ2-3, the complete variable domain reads GAGVSQSPRYKVTKRGQDVALRCDPISGHVSLYWYRQALGQGPEFLTYFNYEAQQDKSGLPNDRFSAERPEGSISTLTIQRTEQRDSAMYRCASSLGPSGAGVRADTQYFGPGTRLTVL.

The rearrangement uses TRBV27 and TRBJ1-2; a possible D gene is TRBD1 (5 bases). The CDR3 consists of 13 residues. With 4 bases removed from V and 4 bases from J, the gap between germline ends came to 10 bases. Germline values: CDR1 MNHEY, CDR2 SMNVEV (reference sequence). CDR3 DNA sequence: TGTGCCAGCAGTTCCCAGGGTTCCTATGGCTACACCTTC. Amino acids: CASSSQGSYGYTF.

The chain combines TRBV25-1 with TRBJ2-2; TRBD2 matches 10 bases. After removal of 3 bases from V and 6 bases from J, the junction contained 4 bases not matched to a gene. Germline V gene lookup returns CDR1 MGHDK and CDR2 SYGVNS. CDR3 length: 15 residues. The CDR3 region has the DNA TGTGCCAGCAGTGATACTAGCGGGGTTGCCGGGGAGCTGTTTTTT. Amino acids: CASSDTSGVAGELFF. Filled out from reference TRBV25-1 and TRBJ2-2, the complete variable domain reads EADIYQTPRYLVIGTGKKITLECSQTMGHDKMYWYQQDPGMELHLIHYSYGVNSTEKGDLSSESTVSRIRTEHFPLTLESARPSHTSQYLCASSDTSGVAGELFFGEGSRLTVL.

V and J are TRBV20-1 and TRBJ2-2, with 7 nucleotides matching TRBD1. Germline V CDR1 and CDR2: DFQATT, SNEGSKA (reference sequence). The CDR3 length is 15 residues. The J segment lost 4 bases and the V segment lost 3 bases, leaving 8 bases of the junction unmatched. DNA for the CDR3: TGCAGTGCTAGTTCGCCGGACAGGACCACCGGGGAGCTGTTTTTT. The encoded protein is CSASSPDRTTGELFF.

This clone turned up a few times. DNA for the CDR3: TGTGCCAGCAGTCAGGGTGGGTTTTCGGGGTCCAAAAACATTCAGTACTTC. As protein: CASSQGGFSGSKNIQYF. The rearrangement joins TRBV2 to TRBJ2-4; D possibly uses TRBD1 or TRBD2 (5 bases each). CDR3 length equals 17 residues. Trimming stripped 5 bases from V and 2 bases from J, with 19 bases between. The germline CDR1 and CDR2 sequences are SNHLY and FYNNEI.

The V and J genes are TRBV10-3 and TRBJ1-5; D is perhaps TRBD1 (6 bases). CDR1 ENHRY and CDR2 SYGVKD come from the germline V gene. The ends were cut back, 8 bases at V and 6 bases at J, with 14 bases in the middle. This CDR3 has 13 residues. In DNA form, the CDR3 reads TGTGCCATCGGACAGCTTCGGGCTCAGCCCCAGCATTTT. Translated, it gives CAIGQLRAQPQHF.

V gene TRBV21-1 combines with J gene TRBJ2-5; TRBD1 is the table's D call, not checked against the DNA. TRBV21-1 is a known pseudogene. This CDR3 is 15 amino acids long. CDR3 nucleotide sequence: TGTGCCAGCAGCAATGGCGGCAGGGTTGAGGAGACCCAGTACTTC. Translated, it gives CASSNGGRVEETQYF.

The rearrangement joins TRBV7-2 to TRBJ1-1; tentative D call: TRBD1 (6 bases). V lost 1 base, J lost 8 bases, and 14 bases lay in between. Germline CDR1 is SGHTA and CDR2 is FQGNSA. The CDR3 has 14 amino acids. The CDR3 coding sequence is TGTGCCAGCAGCTTAGTTCCAGGGGCGACGGAAGCTTTCTTT. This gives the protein CASSLVPGATEAFF. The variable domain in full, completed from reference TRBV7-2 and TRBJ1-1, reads GAGVSQSPSNKVTEKGKDVELRCDPISGHTALYWYRQSLGQGLEFLIYFQGNSAPDKSGLPSDRFSAERTGGSVSTLTIQRTQQEDSAVYLCASSLVPGATEAFFGQGTRLTVV.

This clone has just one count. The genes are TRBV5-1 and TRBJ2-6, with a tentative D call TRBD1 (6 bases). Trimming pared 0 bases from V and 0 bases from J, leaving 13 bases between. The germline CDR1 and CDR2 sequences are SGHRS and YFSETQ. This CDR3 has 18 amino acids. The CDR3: CASSLVGDMSSGANVLTF. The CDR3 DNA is TGCGCCAGCAGCTTGGTGGGGGACATGAGCTCTGGGGCCAACGTCCTGACTTTC.

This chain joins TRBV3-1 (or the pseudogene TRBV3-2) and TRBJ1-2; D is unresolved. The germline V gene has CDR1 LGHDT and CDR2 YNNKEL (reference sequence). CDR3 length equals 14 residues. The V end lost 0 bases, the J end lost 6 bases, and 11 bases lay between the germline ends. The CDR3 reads CASSQDGHYDGYTF. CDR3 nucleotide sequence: TGTGCCAGCAGCCAAGATGGCCATTACGATGGCTACACCTTC.